This T cell receptor (beta chain) was found in a study of T cells after yellow fever vaccination. Study information: With SMART-Seq v4 Ultra Low Input, the fractions containing low cell numbers were prepared. Study conclusions and caveats: Weaker overall, the secondary response nonetheless peaked faster (day 5 versus 15). Booster samples showed a return of most primary-vaccination clones (roughly 96% CD4, about 85% CD8).

Note on this clonotype: What it binds is not known. One end of the junction is discordant with germline, which a read error may explain.

Conversion of TCR transcripts into cDNA relied on 5'RACE template switching, which added a universal primer site and UMIs. TCRdb recomputed calls from the 5' RACE reads with MiXCR, one row per CDR3 protein. In the table there are around 600,000 distinct CDR3 sequences, about 12% of which are singletons. The CDR3 consists of 14 residues. Per the germline V gene, CDR1 is SGHRS and CDR2 is YFSETQ. The origin of this receptor is a man younger than 40 who received the YFV17D yellow fever vaccine. The V call is TRBV5-1, the J call TRBJ2-2; no clear D gene. Sequenced here: PBMCs, sampled on the day of the yellow fever booster vaccination. CDR3 loop: CASRSLSNTWELFF. The CDR3 DNA reads TGCGCCAGCCGCAGCCTTTCGAACACCTGGGAGCTGTTTTTT.